The sequence of this T cell receptor beta chain was determined in a study of blood T cells in healthy people across ages. Findings and limits, study-wide: One million T cells yielded diversity estimates that were considered underestimates. Possibly, changes in expanded clonotypes were confounded because donor CMV status was unknown.

Points on this clonotype: What it binds is unknown.

Next came a second PCR, run for roughly 6 to 11 cycles, which used a sample-barcoded 5' primer along with a J-beta primer mix. Every cDNA was tagged by a template-switch adaptor with 12 random nucleotides. A single record per CDR3 protein comes from TCRdb applying MiXCR to the 5' RACE reads. Of around 1.5 million distinct CDR3 sequences in the sample, 42% were seen once. V lost 7 bases and J lost 6, with 25 bases in between. The CDR3 contains 17 residues. Source material: blood. The V call is TRBV12-3 or TRBV12-4, the J call TRBJ1-5; the D gene is possibly TRBD1 (5 bases). The source is a woman between 18 and 29 years old in good health. The CDR3 nucleotides are TGTGCCAGCACGCTCTCTAGCCCCTTGGGGGAGGGTCAGCCCCAGCATTTT. As protein: CASTLSSPLGEGQPQHF.